These 14 T cell receptor beta chains share one sample of origin, sequenced in a study of naive and memory T cell subsets listed by TCRdb under 2017. General study outcomes and caveats: A few larger clonotypes were found in naive repertoires, especially CD8, and these larger clonotypes were possibly memory cells re-expressing CD45RA.

Antigen specificity for these receptors is unknown. The library was obtained by UMI-ligation and nested PCR. Sequencing relied on an Illumina MiSeq. The beta constant-region primer was an equimolar mix of two oligonucleotides covering both TRBC1 and TRBC2. Four rounds of PCR, combining the SP2 primer with nested alpha and beta constant-region primers, were used to amplify the ligated cDNA. TCRdb reprocessed the public reads (quality trimming at Q25 with fastp, clone calling with MiXCR) and kept in-frame beta chains. All rows with the same CDR3 protein become a single entry with the most common DNA and genes. Present in this sample are about 99,000 distinct CDR3 sequences, about 14% of which were seen just once. The top ten clonotypes cover approximately 3% of the sample. What was sequenced was naive CD8+ T cells from blood. Reading the label with the study, this specimen's cell subset or site is: naive T cells, CD45RA high CD27+. Receptors were obtained from a human donor in good health.

This clonotype appeared a few times. The chain joins TRBV7-9 to TRBJ1-3; no reliable D call. The V and J ends lost 2 bases and 9 bases respectively, with 17 bases between them. This CDR3 spans 15 amino acids. Germline-derived CDR1 and CDR2 are SEHNR and FQNEAQ (reference sequence). The CDR3, as DNA: TGTGCCAGCAGCTTACGGGTGGAGGGAGAGGCCACCATATATTTT. Translated, it gives CASSLRVEGEATIYF. Looking up the rest from reference TRBV7-9 and TRBJ1-3 gives the full variable domain: DTGVSQNPRHKITKRGQNVTFRCDPISEHNRLYWYRQTLGQGPEFLTYFQNEAQLEKSRLLSDRFSAERPKGSFSTLEIQRTEQGDSAMYLCASSLRVEGEATIYFGEGSWLTVV.

The gene calls are TRBV6-2 or TRBV6-3 and TRBJ1-6; unclear D gene. V was cut by 0 bases and J by 6 bases, with 3 bases left in between. Germline CDR1 reads MNHEY; CDR2 reads SVGEGT. The CDR3 is 13 residues long. CDR3 bases: TGTGCCAGCAGTTACTCGACTAATTCACCCCTCCACTTT. Its protein is CASSYSTNSPLHF.

The V and J genes are TRBV7-3 and TRBJ2-3; D is uncertain. CDR3 length: 14 amino acids. CDR1 is SGHTA and CDR2 is FQGTGA in the germline V gene. V was clipped by 6 bases and J by 0 bases, with 10 bases between them. CDR3 sequence (DNA): TGTGCCAGCAGTTCGACTGGGAGCACAGATACGCAGTATTTT. The encoded protein is CASSSTGSTDTQYF.

This clonotype has only one observation. V usage is TRBV25-1 and J usage is TRBJ2-7; either TRBD1 or TRBD2 may supply D (6 bases each). Trimming removed 4 bases from V and 7 bases from J, with 11 bases in between. The CDR3 has 12 amino acids. Germline CDR1 MGHDK, CDR2 SYGVNS. The CDR3 is CASSVGGREQYF. In nucleotides, the CDR3 is TGTGCCAGCAGTGTGGGGGGCAGAGAGCAGTACTTC.

The chain employs TRBV7-8 and TRBJ1-1; no firm D call. The germline gives CDR1 SGHVS, CDR2 FQNEAQ. V dropped 5 bases and J dropped 3 bases, with 16 bases sitting between them. This CDR3 has 15 residues. In nucleotides, the CDR3 is TGTGCCAGCAGCGAACGAATATACGTGGACACTGAAGCTTTCTTT. This encodes CASSERIYVDTEAFF.

This clonotype was detected only a few times. The CDR3 protein is CASSLGFGTYEQYF. As DNA, the CDR3 is TGTGCCAGCAGCCTAGGCTTCGGTACCTACGAGCAGTACTTC. The chain uses TRBV5-4 and TRBJ2-7; D uncertain. The CDR3 loop spans 14 amino acids. Trimming shortened V by 4 bases and J by 2 bases, and 13 bases separated the two germline ends. The germline V gene encodes CDR1 SGHNT and CDR2 YYREEE (reference sequence).

This clonotype has ten or more counts. The chain recombines TRBV30 with TRBJ1-2; unclear D gene. The germline CDR1 and CDR2 sequences are GTSNPN and SVGIG (reference sequence). This CDR3 spans 12 amino acids. V lost 1 base and J lost 4, with 7 bases in between. The CDR3 region has the DNA TGTGCCTGGAGTGAAACCTTCTATGGCTACACCTTC. Amino acids: CAWSETFYGYTF.

This clonotype appeared a few times. The V gene is TRBV29-1, the J gene TRBJ2-7; 10 nucleotides agree with TRBD2. V was pared by 7 bases and J by 2 bases, with 8 bases of the junction left unmatched. Germline values: CDR1 SQVTM, CDR2 ANQGSEA. CDR3 length: 14 residues. CDR3 loop: CSAQPLAGAYEQYF. As DNA, the CDR3 is TGCAGCGCCCAACCTCTAGCGGGAGCCTACGAGCAGTACTTC.

This clonotype was recorded at least ten times. V is TRBV12-3 or TRBV12-4 and J is TRBJ2-1; D remains unclear. The ends were cut back, 2 bases at V and 9 bases at J, with 5 bases in the middle. CDR3 size: 11 residues. CDR3 region: CASSLLGEQFF. CDR3 coding DNA: TGTGCCAGCAGTTTATTGGGTGAGCAGTTCTTC.

This chain joins TRBV10-3 and TRBJ2-3; 10 positions match TRBD2. CDR3 size: 16 residues. Germline CDR1 reads ENHRY; CDR2 reads SYGVKD. The ends lost 6 bases at V and 2 bases at J; junction bases unmatched: 8. The CDR3 bases are TGTGCCATCAGGAGTCTTGGACTAGCGGACACAGATACGCAGTATTTT. It encodes CAIRSLGLADTDTQYF.

This clonotype was observed many times. The chain joins TRBV7-8 to TRBJ2-1; no firm D call. Deletions cut 4 bases from V and 7 bases from J, with 8 bases between. The CDR3 has 12 amino acids. CDR1 and CDR2 from the germline V gene are SGHVS and FQNEAQ. CDR3 in amino acids: CASSSDRNEQFF. CDR3 bases: TGTGCCAGCAGCTCAGACCGGAATGAGCAGTTCTTC.

This clonotype was detected only a few times. The V call is TRBV11-2, the J call TRBJ2-1; unclear D gene. This CDR3 has 11 residues. Trimming took off 5 bases at V and 10 bases at J, with 9 bases between the two ends. Germline-derived CDR1 and CDR2 are SGHAT and FQNNGV. The CDR3 DNA reads TGTGCCAGCAGCCCCGAAAGGGAGCAGTTCTTC. It codes for CASSPEREQFF. The full variable domain, its missing parts supplied by reference TRBV11-2 and TRBJ2-1, is EAGVAQSPRYKIIEKRQSVAFWCNPISGHATLYWYQQILGQGPKLLIQFQNNGVVDDSQLPKDRFSAERLKGVDSTLKIQPAKLEDSAVYLCASSPEREQFFGPGTRLTVL.

The chain links TRBV4-3 to TRBJ2-1; D call uncertain. The germline V and J ends were trimmed by 3 bases and 5 bases, with 11 bases remaining between them. This CDR3 spans 14 amino acids. The germline gives CDR1 LGHNA, CDR2 YSLEER. This chain's CDR3 is CASSHHDEDNEQFF. Written as DNA, the CDR3 is TGCGCCAGCAGCCATCACGACGAAGACAATGAGCAGTTCTTC.

This clonotype was seen more than once but under ten times. The J gene is TRBJ2-7, the V gene TRBV4-2, with a weak D call TRBD2 (7 bases). Trimming cost V 0 bases and J 3 bases, with 18 bases left between them. CDR1 and CDR2 (germline): LGHNA, YNFKEQ. This CDR3 has 17 amino acids. CDR3 sequence reads: CASSQEEGGDGYYEQYF. CDR3 DNA: TGTGCCAGCAGCCAAGAAGAAGGGGGGGACGGGTACTACGAGCAGTACTTC.